The rows below give T cell receptor beta chains drawn from one sample of a study of CD8+ T cells in alopecia areata. The repertoire was sequenced with immunoSEQ multiplex PCR; TCRdb's copy has only in-frame clones and lacks some. This sample has a few hundred thousand clones, with 35% to 45% found just once. This specimen consisted of CD4+ T cells sorted from blood, obtained around week 31, from a patient treated with tofacitinib. These receptors all come from a human donor with alopecia areata. The CDR3 runs from the conserved cysteine through the conserved F or W. Each record gives: clone size, D gene, V gene, J gene, CDR3 protein, CDR3 DNA. The D gene is left open where the match is weak. Clone size is shown for a subset of rows, as once, few, many or a class of expanded clone.

>few|TRBD2|TRBV29-1|TRBJ2-5
CSVPGTSGRGETQYF
TGCAGCGTCCCCGGGACTAGCGGGAGAGGGGAGACCCAGTACTTC
>few|-|TRBV6-5|TRBJ1-1
CASSYSARNGAFF
TGTGCCAGCAGTTACTCAGCACGAAACGGAGCTTTCTTT
>-|-|TRBV30|TRBJ2-3
CAWSGGTWGYF
TGTGCCTGGAGTGGGGGCACATGGGGGTATTTT
>-|-|TRBV5-1|TRBJ2-1
CASSLEGDNEQFF
TGCGCCAGCAGCTTGGAGGGGGACAATGAGCAGTTCTTC
>-|-|TRBV6-5|TRBJ2-1
CASKSEGSGHNEQFF
TGTGCCAGCAAGTCAGAGGGTAGCGGCCACAATGAGCAGTTCTTC
>-|-|TRBV4-1|TRBJ2-7
CASSQVFPSYEQYF
TGCGCCAGCAGCCAAGTGTTTCCTTCTTACGAGCAGTACTTC
>few|-|TRBV30|TRBJ1-2
CACNQGPLGGYTF
TGTGCCTGCAATCAGGGTCCCCTGGGTGGCTACACCTTC
>few|TRBD1|TRBV6-6|TRBJ2-3
CASSSPGTGKDTQYF
TGTGCCAGCAGTTCGCCCGGGACAGGGAAAGATACGCAGTATTTT
>-|TRBD1|TRBV2|TRBJ1-1
CATGQGRTEAFF
TGTGCCACGGGACAGGGCAGGACTGAAGCTTTCTTT
>-|-|TRBV25-1|TRBJ1-4
CASSESHPGEKLFF
TGTGCCAGCAGTGAATCCCACCCCGGCGAAAAACTGTTTTTT
>-|-|TRBV5-1|TRBJ2-7
CASRTPGPRGTYEQYF
TGCGCCAGCAGAACGCCGGGACCCCGGGGTACCTACGAGCAGTACTTC
>-|-|TRBV11-2|TRBJ1-2
CASSPDRTNYGYTF
TGTGCCAGCAGTCCGGACAGAACAAACTATGGCTACACCTTC
>-|TRBD1|TRBV30|TRBJ1-1
CAWSPRTGGLTEAFF
TGTGCCTGGAGTCCCCGGACAGGGGGCTTAACTGAAGCTTTCTTT
>-|-|TRBV7-2|TRBJ1-5
CASSLALTDNQPQHF
TGTGCCAGCAGCTTAGCCCTCACGGATAATCAGCCCCAGCATTTT
>few|TRBD1|TRBV6-6|TRBJ2-2
CASTPGQPNTGELFF
TGTGCCAGCACCCCGGGACAGCCGAACACCGGGGAGCTGTTTTTT
>-|TRBD1|TRBV5-1|TRBJ2-5
CASSMTGEETQYF
TGCGCCAGCAGCATGACAGGGGAAGAGACCCAGTACTTC
>-|TRBD1|TRBV9|TRBJ1-2
CASTDRGGGYTF
TGTGCCAGCACGGACAGGGGAGGAGGCTACACCTTC
>many|-|TRBV5-1|TRBJ1-1
CASSLGLGGTEAFF
TGCGCCAGCAGCTTGGGTTTGGGAGGCACTGAAGCTTTCTTT
>-|TRBD1|TRBV7-9|TRBJ1-1
CASSLATGKNTEAFF
TGTGCCAGCAGCTTGGCGACAGGGAAGAACACTGAAGCTTTCTTT
>few|TRBD1|TRBV5-6|TRBJ1-2
CASTKQGISDYGYTF
TGTGCCAGCACCAAACAGGGGATTTCGGACTATGGCTACACCTTC
>-|-|TRBV5-1|TRBJ1-1
CASRPGTADTEAFF
TGCGCCAGCAGACCCGGGACCGCGGACACTGAAGCTTTCTTT
>few|-|TRBV29-1|TRBJ2-3
CSAMTWGRTDTQYF
TGCAGCGCCATGACTTGGGGGCGGACAGATACGCAGTATTTT
>-|-|TRBV29-1|TRBJ2-2
CSVRRGDPTGELFF
TGCAGCGTTAGGCGCGGGGATCCCACCGGGGAGCTGTTTTTT
>-|TRBD2|TRBV6-5|TRBJ2-7
CASSYSGSGETYEQYF
TGTGCCAGCAGTTACTCGGGTAGCGGGGAAACATACGAGCAGTACTTC
>once|-|TRBV7-3|TRBJ2-7
CASSRGNGAYEQYF
TGTGCCAGCAGCCGAGGGAACGGGGCCTACGAGCAGTACTTC
>-|TRBD1|TRBV27|TRBJ1-1
CASSFRQGVTEAFF
TGTGCCAGCAGTTTCAGACAGGGTGTCACTGAAGCTTTCTTT
>once|TRBD1|TRBV29-1|TRBJ1-1
CSVEGQGGTEAFF
TGCAGCGTTGAGGGACAGGGGGGGACTGAAGCTTTCTTT
>few|-|TRBV30|TRBJ1-5
CAWSVSSFYQPQHF
TGTGCCTGGAGTGTATCTAGTTTCTATCAGCCCCAGCATTTT